This T cell receptor beta chain stems from a study of T cells in localized non-small cell lung cancer. Assay used: immunoSEQ multiplex PCR; TCRdb lists only in-frame clones, some missing. There are over 10,000 clones in the sample; 85% to 90% occur only once, and 50% to 75% lies in the top ten. The table lists this clone with a count of one. There are 13 residues in the CDR3. V was shortened by 3 bases and J by 0 bases, with 3 bases between the two germline ends. Looked up from germline, CDR1 is MGHRA and CDR2 is YSYEKL. This chain joins TRBV4-1 and TRBJ1-5; no definite D call. This material consisted of peripheral blood, taken before any cancer treatment. This sequence originates from a male donor older than 55 with stage III lung adenocarcinoma. The CDR3 region is CASSHGSNQPQHF. CDR3 in DNA: TGCGCCAGCAGCCATGGTAGCAATCAGCCCCAGCATTTT.